The 21 T cell receptor beta chains reported below all come from one sample, sequenced in a study of tumor and adjacent non-tumor tissue in lung cancer. The library came from three nested PCR rounds adapted from ARM-PCR protocols. TCRdb re-called the multiplex PCR reads through MiXCR, storing one row per CDR3 protein. The data show more than 120,000 distinct CDR3 sequences, 60% to 70% seen once. No cell sorting was done before RNA was extracted from the tissue. Sample: lung tumor tissue. These receptors were obtained from a man in his sixties with small cell lung cancer.

This clonotype was detected only once. This may arise from a read error, as a much more abundant clone is one base away. The CDR3 loop reads CACNKGGAGTEAFF. The CDR3, as DNA: TGTGCCTGCAACAAGGGGGGGGCTGGCACTGAAGCTTTCTTT. J is TRBJ1-1 and V is TRBV12-3 or TRBV12-4; TRBD1 might be the D (6 bases). Trimming stripped 11 bases from V and 4 bases from J, with 20 bases between. The CDR3 is made up of 14 amino acids.

J is TRBJ2-2 and V is TRBV5-4; 9 nucleotides line up with TRBD2. V shed 4 bases, J shed 5 bases, and the junction held 9 bases outside the gene matches. Germline-derived CDR1 and CDR2 are SGHNT and YYREEE (reference sequence). The CDR3 has 16 amino acids. CDR3 sequence reads: CASSPAGGSKTGELFF. DNA for the CDR3: TGTGCCAGCAGCCCAGCGGGAGGATCTAAGACCGGGGAGCTGTTTTTT.

This clonotype has just one count. This clone may be a read error of a much larger clone one base away. The gene calls are TRBV12-3 or TRBV12-4 and TRBJ2-1; no clear D gene. Trimming removed 6 bases from V and 10 bases from J, with 10 bases in between. There are 11 residues in the CDR3. The CDR3 region has the DNA TGTGCCAGCAGATTCACCGGGGAGCAGTTCTTC. Its protein product is CASRFTGEQFF.

For this clonotype: The CDR3 carries no conserved terminal phenylalanine or tryptophan, so it likely arises from a read error. The gene calls are TRBV11-1 and TRBJ2-1, with no clear D. CDR3 size: 16 residues. CDR1 SGHAT and CDR2 FQDESV come from the germline V gene (reference sequence). Written as DNA, the CDR3 is TGTGCCAGCAGCTCAGCGCCGGAGAGCCAGCCCAATGTGCAGTTCCTC. As protein: CASSSAPESQPNVQFL.

This clonotype has only a few counts. The rearrangement uses TRBV5-8 and TRBJ2-4, with D possibly matching TRBD2 (7 bases). From germline, CDR1 is SGHTS and CDR2 YDEGEE. The V gene lost 0 bases and the J gene lost 8 bases, with 12 bases spanning the gap. This CDR3 has 14 residues. As DNA, the CDR3 is TGTGCCAGCAGCTTGGCGGGGGGCGCGGACATTCAGTACTTC. Its translation: CASSLAGGADIQYF.

The table lists this clonotype with many counts. V and J are TRBV6-6 and TRBJ1-2; D unclear. The CDR3 covers 14 residues. V was cut by 5 bases and J by 6 bases, with 16 bases left in between. Germline V gene lookup returns CDR1 MNHNY and CDR2 SVGAGI (reference sequence). The CDR3 loop reads CASSPSSVADGYTF. The DNA for the CDR3 is TGTGCCAGCAGTCCATCGTCGGTAGCTGATGGCTACACCTTC.

To note about this clonotype: The junction departs from the called germline gene at one end, perhaps through a read error. The chain carries TRBV5-4 and TRBJ1-5; D gene unclear. The CDR3 is 13 amino acids. Germline V gene data show CDR1 as SGHNT and CDR2 as YYREEE (reference sequence). Written as DNA, the CDR3 is TGTGCCAGCAGCTTCGGTGGGAATGAGCCACAGCATTTT. It is translated as CASSFGGNEPQHF. Filled out from reference TRBV5-4 and TRBJ1-5, the complete variable domain reads ETGVTQSPTHLIKTRGQQVTLRCSSQSGHNTVSWYQQALGQGPQFIFQYYREEENGRGNFPPRFSGLQFPNYSSELNVNALELDDSALYLCASSFGGNEPQHFGDGTRLSIL.

Comment on this clonotype: Without the conserved terminal phenylalanine or tryptophan, this CDR3 likely stems from a read error. The chain uses TRBV11-2 and TRBJ2-2; 10 bases match TRBD1. The CDR3 is made up of 16 amino acids. Germline V gene sequence: CDR1 SGHAT, CDR2 FQNNGV. This CDR3 is CSSSFRQGADTGELFY. CDR3 sequence (DNA): TGTTCCAGCAGCTTCCGACAGGGGGCAGACACCGGGGAGCTGTTTTAT.

About this clonotype itself: A much larger clone lies a single base off, so this may be a read error. The chain couples TRBV20-1 to TRBJ2-5; D unresolved. This CDR3 has 12 residues. Germline assignment: CDR1 DFQATT and CDR2 SNEGSKA (reference sequence). For the CDR3, the DNA is TGCGGTGCTAGATCCGTACAAGAGACCCAGTACTTC. The encoded protein is CGARSVQETQYF.

As for this clonotype: A much more abundant neighbour one base away suggests this may be a read error. The CDR3 here is CASKQGWQETQYF. The CDR3 bases are TGTGCCAGCAAACAGGGGTGGCAAGAGACCCAGTACTTC. The gene calls are TRBV6-5 and TRBJ2-5; 7 positions agree with TRBD1. Germline V gene data show CDR1 as MNHEY and CDR2 as SVGAGI. The CDR3 spans 13 residues. The junction had 4 bases not matched to a gene; V was cut back by 7 bases and J by 2 bases.

As regards this clonotype: A much bigger clone sits one base away, suggesting this may be a read error. The chain links TRBV4-2 to TRBJ2-5, with D possibly matching TRBD1 (5 bases). Germline V lookup: CDR1 LGHNA, CDR2 YNFKEQ. Trimming took off 1 base at V and 7 bases at J, with 16 bases between the two ends. The CDR3 totals 15 residues. The CDR3 coding sequence is TGTGCCAGCAGCCAAGTGGGCAGGGTAAGGGGGACCCAGTACTTC. It codes for CASSQVGRVRGTQYF.

This chain links TRBV7-8 with TRBJ2-7; D call uncertain. CDR3 size: 14 residues. CDR1 and CDR2 from the germline V gene are SGHVS and FQNEAQ. CDR3 protein: CAISLHPGSFEQYV. In nucleotides, the CDR3 is TGTGCCATCAGCTTACATCCGGGTTCCTTCGAGCAGTACGTC.

On this clonotype: Given a much more abundant clone one base away, this may be a read error. The chain joins TRBV28 to TRBJ2-5, with a tentative D call TRBD2 (6 bases). The CDR3 loop spans 13 amino acids. CDR1 and CDR2 from the germline V gene are MDHEN and SYDVKM. V shed 6 bases and J shed 6 bases, with 14 bases lying between them. CDR3 in amino acids: CASSPGGEQTQYF. The CDR3 coding sequence is TGTGCCAGCAGCCCCGGCGGGGAGCAGACCCAGTACTTC. The full variable domain, rest sourced from reference TRBV28 and TRBJ2-5, is DVKVTQSSRYLVKRTGEKVFLECVQDMDHENMFWYRQDPGLGLRLIYFSYDVKMKEKGDIPEGYSVSREKKERFSLILESASTNQTSMYLCASSPGGEQTQYFGPGTRLLVL.

In this sample, this clonotype turned up many times. The gene calls are TRBV29-1 and TRBJ1-1; a weak D match, TRBD1 (5 bases). CDR1 SQVTM and CDR2 ANQGSEA come from the germline V gene. This CDR3 is built from 12 residues. Trimming removed 5 bases at V and 6 bases at J, with 13 bases between. The DNA for the CDR3 is TGCAGCGTTCAGGGTTGGTACTCTGAAGCTTTCTTT. Translated, it gives CSVQGWYSEAFF.

V and J are TRBV7-8 and TRBJ2-7, with D possibly matching TRBD1 (6 bases). V lost 5 bases and J 0 bases, leaving 11 bases between the germline ends. Germline assignment: CDR1 SGHVS and CDR2 FQNEAQ. CDR3 length: 14 amino acids. As DNA, the CDR3 is TGTGCCAGCAGCACAGGGACGGTCTCCTACGAGCAGTACTTC. This translates into CASSTGTVSYEQYF.

There are a few counts of this clonotype. V is TRBV28 and J is TRBJ2-1; 10 positions match TRBD2. Germline assignment: CDR1 MDHEN and CDR2 SYDVKM. Losses at the gene ends were 4 bases for V and 2 bases for J; bases not matched to a gene: 11. This CDR3 is built from 18 residues. Here the CDR3 reads CASSSPQFSGRTYNEQFF. The CDR3 region has the DNA TGTGCCAGCAGTTCCCCTCAATTTAGCGGGAGGACCTACAATGAGCAGTTCTTC.

Points on this clonotype: The CDR3 carries no conserved terminal phenylalanine or tryptophan, so it likely arises from a read error. J is TRBJ1-1 and V is TRBV6-1; TRBD1 matches at 7 bases. With V trimmed by 7 bases and J by 3 bases, 20 bases remained unmatched. The germline V gene has CDR1 MNHNS and CDR2 SASEGT. CDR3 length: 18 residues. The CDR3: CASTRLRGSYRVDTEAFY. CDR3 nucleotides: TGTGCCAGCACTCGACTCAGGGGGTCTTATAGGGTCGACACTGAAGCTTTCTAT.

Details on this clonotype: A much bigger clone sits one base away, suggesting this may be a read error. The V call is TRBV20-1, the J call TRBJ2-5; TRBD2 might be the D (6 bases). Germline CDR1 reads DFQATT; CDR2 reads SNEGSKA (reference sequence). This CDR3 has 14 amino acids. The CDR3 is CNAPGVGNQETQYF. The CDR3 DNA reads as TGCAATGCCCCGGGGGTCGGGAACCAAGAGACCCAGTACTTC.

This clonotype occurred a few times. A much larger clone is a single base away; this may be a read error. This CDR3 is CASSLGDREKLFF. In nucleotides, the CDR3 is TGTGCCAGCAGTTTAGGGGACCGGGAAAAACTGTTTTTT. The V call is TRBV28, the J call TRBJ1-4, with a tentative D call TRBD1 (5 bases). Germline V gene data show CDR1 as MDHEN and CDR2 as SYDVKM. Between the trimmed V and J ends, which lost 2 bases and 8 bases, there was a span of 9 bases. This CDR3 has 13 residues.

J is TRBJ2-3 and V is TRBV6-6, with TRBD2 identical over 9 bases. The CDR3 runs 19 residues. Germline trimming cut 5 bases from V and 0 bases from J; bases unmatched to any gene: 15. CDR1 is MNHNY, CDR2 SVGAGI, per germline (reference sequence). CDR3 coding DNA: TGTGCCAGCAGTCCTATAGCGGGAGCGATGGGGACTAGCACAGATACGCAGTATTTT. It yields the protein CASSPIAGAMGTSTDTQYF.

A remark on this clonotype: The junction departs from germline at one end; a sequencing error may be responsible. J is TRBJ2-1 and V is TRBV5-4; D not certain. Germline loops: CDR1 SGHNT, CDR2 YYREEE (reference sequence). The CDR3 spans 13 residues. DNA for the CDR3: TGTGCCATCAGCACCGTAGGCTCGGGTGAGCAGTTCTTC. This codes for CAISTVGSGEQFF.